This TCR beta chain was sequenced for a study of T cells after yellow fever vaccination. Study-wide points: Secondary responses were weaker yet peaked faster, day 5 versus 15. Reappearance after the booster was observed for most primary-vaccination clones (96% CD4, over 70% CD8).

On this clonotype itself: Its cognate antigen is unknown.

A universal primer site and UMIs were added as TCR cDNA was made by 5'RACE template switching. MiXCR, run by TCRdb on the 5' RACE reads, gives a single entry per CDR3 protein. In the table there are about 130,000 distinct CDR3 sequences, almost 9% of which are singletons. The clonotype originates from a man between 18 and 29 years old who received the YFV17D yellow fever vaccine. The sample was CD8+ T cells sorted from PBMCs, taken on the day of the yellow fever booster vaccination.

As DNA, the CDR3 is TGTGCCAGCAGGATCACAGTGGGGAGCAATCAGCCCCAGCATTTT. It yields the protein CASRITVGSNQPQHF. The gene calls are TRBV6-5 and TRBJ1-5; D is ambiguous. The germline V gene encodes CDR1 MNHEY and CDR2 SVGAGI. V was trimmed by 6 bases and J by 1 base, leaving 13 bases between them. The CDR3 runs 15 residues.